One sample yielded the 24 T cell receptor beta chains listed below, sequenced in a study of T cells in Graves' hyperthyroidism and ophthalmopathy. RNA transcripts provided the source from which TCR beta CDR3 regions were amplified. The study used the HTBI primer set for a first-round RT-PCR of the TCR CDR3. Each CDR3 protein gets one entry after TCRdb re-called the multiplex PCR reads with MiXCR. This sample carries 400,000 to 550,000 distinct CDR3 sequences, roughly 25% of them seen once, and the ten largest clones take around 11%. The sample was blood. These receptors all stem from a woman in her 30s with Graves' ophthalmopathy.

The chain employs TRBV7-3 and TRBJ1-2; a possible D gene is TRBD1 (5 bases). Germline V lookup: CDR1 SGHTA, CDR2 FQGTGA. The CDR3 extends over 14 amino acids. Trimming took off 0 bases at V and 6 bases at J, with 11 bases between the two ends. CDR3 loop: CASSLTGTVDGYTF. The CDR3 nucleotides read TGTGCCAGCAGCTTAACGGGGACTGTTGATGGCTACACCTTC.

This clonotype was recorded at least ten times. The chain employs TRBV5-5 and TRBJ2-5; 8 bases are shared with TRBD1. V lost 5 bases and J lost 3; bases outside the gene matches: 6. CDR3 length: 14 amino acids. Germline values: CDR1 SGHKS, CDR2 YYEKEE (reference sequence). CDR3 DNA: TGTGCCAGCAGTTACAGGGGGGAAGAAGAGACCCAGTACTTC. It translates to CASSYRGEEETQYF.

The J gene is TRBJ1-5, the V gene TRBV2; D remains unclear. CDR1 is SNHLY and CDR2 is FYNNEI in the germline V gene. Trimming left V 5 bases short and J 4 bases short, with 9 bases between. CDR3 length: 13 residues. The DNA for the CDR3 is TGTGCCAGCAGTATGGCAGAAAATCAGCCCCAGCATTTT. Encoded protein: CASSMAENQPQHF.

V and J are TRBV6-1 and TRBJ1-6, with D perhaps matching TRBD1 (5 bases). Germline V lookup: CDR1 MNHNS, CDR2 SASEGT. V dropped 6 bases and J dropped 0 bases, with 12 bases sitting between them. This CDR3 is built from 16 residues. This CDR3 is CASSRQPSSYNSPLHF. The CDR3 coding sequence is TGTGCCAGCAGCAGACAGCCGAGCTCCTATAATTCACCCCTCCACTTT.

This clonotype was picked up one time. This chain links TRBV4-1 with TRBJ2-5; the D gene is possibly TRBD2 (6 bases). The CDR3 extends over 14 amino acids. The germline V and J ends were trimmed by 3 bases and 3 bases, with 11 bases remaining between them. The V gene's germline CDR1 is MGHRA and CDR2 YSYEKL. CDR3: CASSHKPGEETQYF. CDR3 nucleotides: TGCGCCAGCAGCCACAAGCCGGGGGAAGAGACCCAGTACTTC.

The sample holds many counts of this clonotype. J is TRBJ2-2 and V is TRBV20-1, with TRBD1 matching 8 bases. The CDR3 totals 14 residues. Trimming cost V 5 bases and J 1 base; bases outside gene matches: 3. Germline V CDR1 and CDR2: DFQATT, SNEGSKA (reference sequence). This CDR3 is CSARTGLNTGELFF. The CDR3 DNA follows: TGCAGTGCTCGGACAGGGCTGAACACCGGGGAGCTGTTTTTT.

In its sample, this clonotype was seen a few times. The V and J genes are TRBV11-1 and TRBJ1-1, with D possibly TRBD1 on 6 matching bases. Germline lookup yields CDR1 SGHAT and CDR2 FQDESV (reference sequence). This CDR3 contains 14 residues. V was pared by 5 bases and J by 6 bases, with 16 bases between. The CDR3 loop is CASSHSVGGAEAFF. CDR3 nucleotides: TGTGCCAGCAGCCATAGCGTGGGGGGCGCTGAAGCTTTCTTT.

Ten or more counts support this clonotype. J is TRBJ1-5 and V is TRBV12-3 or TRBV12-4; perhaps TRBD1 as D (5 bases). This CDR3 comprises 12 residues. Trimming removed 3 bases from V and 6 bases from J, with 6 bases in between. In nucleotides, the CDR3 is TGTGCCAGCAGTTTGGGGCTTCAGCCCCAGCATTTT. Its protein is CASSLGLQPQHF.

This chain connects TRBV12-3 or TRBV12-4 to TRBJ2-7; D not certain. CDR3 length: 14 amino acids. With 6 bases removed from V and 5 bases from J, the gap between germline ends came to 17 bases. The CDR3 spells CASSPSEIQDEQYF. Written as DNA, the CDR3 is TGTGCCAGCAGCCCCTCGGAAATTCAGGACGAGCAGTACTTC.

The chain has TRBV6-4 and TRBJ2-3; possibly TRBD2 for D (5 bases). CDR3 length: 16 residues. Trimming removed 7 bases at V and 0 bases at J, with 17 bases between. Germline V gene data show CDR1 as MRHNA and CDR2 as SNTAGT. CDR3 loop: CASTTARVASTDTQYF. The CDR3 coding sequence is TGTGCCAGCACTACCGCGCGGGTAGCTAGCACAGATACGCAGTATTTT.

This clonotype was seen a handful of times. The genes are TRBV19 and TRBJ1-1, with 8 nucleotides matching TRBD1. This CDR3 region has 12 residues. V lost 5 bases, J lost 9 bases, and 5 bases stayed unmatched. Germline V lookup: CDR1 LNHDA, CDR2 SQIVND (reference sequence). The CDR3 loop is CASSSRQGKAFF. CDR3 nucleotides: TGTGCCAGTAGTTCCCGACAGGGGAAAGCTTTCTTT.

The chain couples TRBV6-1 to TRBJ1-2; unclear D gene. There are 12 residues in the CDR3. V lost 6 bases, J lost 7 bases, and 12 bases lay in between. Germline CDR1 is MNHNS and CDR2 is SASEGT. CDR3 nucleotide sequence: TGTGCCAGCAGCCCAGAGTGGGCTGGCTACACCTTC. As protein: CASSPEWAGYTF.

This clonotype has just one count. In DNA, the CDR3 is TGTGCCAGCAGGCAACCCCCAGGGCACTATGGCTACACCTTC. Its protein is CASRQPPGHYGYTF. This rearrangement joins TRBV28 to TRBJ1-2, with D maybe TRBD1 (5 bases). The V end lost 6 bases, the J end lost 3 bases, and 14 bases lay between the germline ends. The CDR3 runs 14 residues. The V gene's germline CDR1 is MDHEN and CDR2 SYDVKM.

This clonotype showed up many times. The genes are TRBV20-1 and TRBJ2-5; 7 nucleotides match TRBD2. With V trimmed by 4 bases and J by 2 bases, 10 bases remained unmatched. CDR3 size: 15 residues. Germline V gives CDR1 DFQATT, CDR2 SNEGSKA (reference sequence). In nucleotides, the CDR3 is TGCAGTGCTAACCCCAGGGAGGGATTACAAGAGACCCAGTACTTC. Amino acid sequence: CSANPREGLQETQYF.

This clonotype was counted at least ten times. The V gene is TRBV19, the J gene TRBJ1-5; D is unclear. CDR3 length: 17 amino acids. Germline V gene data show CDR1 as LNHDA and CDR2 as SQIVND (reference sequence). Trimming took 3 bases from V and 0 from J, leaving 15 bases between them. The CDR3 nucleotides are TGTGCCAGTAGTATCCGTCAGCGTTCCGATAGCAATCAGCCCCAGCATTTT. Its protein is CASSIRQRSDSNQPQHF.

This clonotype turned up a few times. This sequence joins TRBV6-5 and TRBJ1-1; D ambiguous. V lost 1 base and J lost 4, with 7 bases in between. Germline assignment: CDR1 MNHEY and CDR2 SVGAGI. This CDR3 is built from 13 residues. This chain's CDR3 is CASSYYRGTEAFF. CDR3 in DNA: TGTGCCAGCAGTTACTATCGGGGCACTGAAGCTTTCTTT.

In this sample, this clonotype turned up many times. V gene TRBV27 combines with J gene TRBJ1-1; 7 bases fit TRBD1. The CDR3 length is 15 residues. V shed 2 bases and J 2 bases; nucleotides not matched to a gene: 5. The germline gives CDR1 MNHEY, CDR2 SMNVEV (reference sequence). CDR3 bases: TGTGCCAGCAGTTTACGTGGGACAGCCAACACTGAAGCTTTCTTT. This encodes CASSLRGTANTEAFF.

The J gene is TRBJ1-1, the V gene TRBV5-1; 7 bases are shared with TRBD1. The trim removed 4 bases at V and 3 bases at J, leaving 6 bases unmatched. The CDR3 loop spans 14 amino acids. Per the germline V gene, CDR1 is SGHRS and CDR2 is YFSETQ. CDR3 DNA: TGCGCCAGCAGCCAGACAGGGAGGTACACTGAAGCTTTCTTT. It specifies CASSQTGRYTEAFF.

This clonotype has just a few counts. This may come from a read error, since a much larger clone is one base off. In nucleotides, the CDR3 is TGTGCCATCAGTTACCGGATTTGGGGCACTGAAGCTTTCTTT. Its translation is CAISYRIWGTEAFF. The J gene is TRBJ1-1, the V gene TRBV6-5; D is ambiguous. Germline V gene lookup returns CDR1 MNHEY and CDR2 SVGAGI. This CDR3 has 14 residues.

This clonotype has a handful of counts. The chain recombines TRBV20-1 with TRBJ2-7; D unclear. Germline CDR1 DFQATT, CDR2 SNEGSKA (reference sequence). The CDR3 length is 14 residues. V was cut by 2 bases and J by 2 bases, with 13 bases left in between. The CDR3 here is CSARQLGTTYEQYF. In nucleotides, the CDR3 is TGCAGTGCTAGACAGCTGGGAACAACCTACGAGCAGTACTTC.

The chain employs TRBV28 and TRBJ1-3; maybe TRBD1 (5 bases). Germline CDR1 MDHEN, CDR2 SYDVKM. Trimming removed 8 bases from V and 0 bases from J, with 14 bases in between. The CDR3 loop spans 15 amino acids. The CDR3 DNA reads TGTGCCAGCGGTACCTGGGGACCCTCTGGAAACACCATATATTTT. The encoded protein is CASGTWGPSGNTIYF.

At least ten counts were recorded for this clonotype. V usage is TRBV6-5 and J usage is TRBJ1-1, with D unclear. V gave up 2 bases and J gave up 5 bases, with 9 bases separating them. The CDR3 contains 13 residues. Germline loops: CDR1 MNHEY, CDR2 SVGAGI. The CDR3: CASSYDHVTEAFF. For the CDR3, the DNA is TGTGCCAGCAGTTACGACCATGTGACTGAAGCTTTCTTT.

The CDR3 sequence is CASSLGGIRTYEQYF. The CDR3 region has the DNA TGCGCCAGCAGCTTGGGGGGGATACGGACCTACGAGCAGTACTTC. This chain joins TRBV5-1 and TRBJ2-7, with D perhaps matching TRBD1 or TRBD2 (5 bases each). Germline CDR1 SGHRS, CDR2 YFSETQ. Deletions cut 0 bases from V and 2 bases from J, with 12 bases between. This CDR3 has 15 residues.

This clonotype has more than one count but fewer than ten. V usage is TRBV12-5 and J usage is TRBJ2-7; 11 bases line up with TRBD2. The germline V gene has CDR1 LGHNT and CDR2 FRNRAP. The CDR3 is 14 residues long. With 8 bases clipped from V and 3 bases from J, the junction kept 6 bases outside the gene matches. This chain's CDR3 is CASSPGLAVYEQYF. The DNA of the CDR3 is TGTGCTAGTTCCCCGGGACTAGCGGTCTACGAGCAGTACTTC.